This T cell receptor (beta chain) was sequenced for a study of CD8+ T cells in alopecia areata (dated by TCRdb to the late 2010s). For context, the study as a whole: Treated patients were enrolled in an open-label pilot trial of oral tofacitinib at 5 to 10 mg twice daily for moderate-to-severe alopecia areata. Tofacitinib was given for 6 to 18 months, followed by 6 months of follow-up off drug to assess delayed response and recurrence. Disease severity in treated patients was measured with the SALT score, which quantifies the percentage of affected scalp surface area. To study T cell clonal expansion in alopecia areata, the researchers applied high-throughput TCRbeta sequencing to both the C3H/HeJ mouse model and human patients. In humans, TCRbeta sequencing was performed on scalp tissue and on sorted CD4+ and CD8+ peripheral blood T cells from healthy controls and from patients with patchy or totalis/universalis alopecia areata. Patients on tofacitinib were biopsied at baseline and after 4 and 24 weeks of treatment, and several of the patients also had a later scalp biopsy. Scalp clonality was compared among normal scalp (n=4), patchy alopecia areata scalp (n=8), and alopecia totalis/universalis scalp (n=8). The RNA source kit depended on sample type: the PAXgene miRNA kit for fixed scalp, the miRNeasy kit for PBMCs, and the RNeasy kit for mouse skin. immunoSEQ multiplex PCR using 35 Vbeta forward primers and 13 Jbeta reverse primers was used to amplify TCRbeta CDR3 regions. The full study reports these points: TCR sequences shared between patients were less clear than in mice, possibly partly because of HLA diversity in the patient population. Compared with normal scalp, lesional scalp, particularly in alopecia totalis/universalis, had higher clonality and more expanded CD8+ clones, which suggests antigenic drive. Resident alphabeta T cells in normal human skin are also sequenced, complicating scalp TCR repertoire analysis, unlike mouse skin dominated by gammadelta T cells. Tofacitinib significantly lowered scalp clonality and the number of expanded CD8+ clones among the top 100 scalp clones. Many expanded lesional clones persisted in scalp and blood during tofacitinib treatment, which may partly explain relapse after stopping treatment. Because the treated cohort was small and included a single nonresponder, larger studies are needed to assess links between baseline CD8+ expansion and response.

Trimming takes 3 bases from V and 0 bases from J, and the germline ends sit 9 bases apart. The CDR3 goes from the cysteine to the phenylalanine over 13 residues. CDR3 DNA is the only sequence kept; it has 39 bases, read in frame from the first base. The germline V gene specifies SQVTM as CDR1 and ANQGSEA as CDR2. This clone was seen once. Its antigen specificity is not known. One base away there is no much larger clone; base qualities are not given. The time point label, read with the paper, signifies: 24 weeks on oral tofacitinib. The sample's treatment or condition label, in plain terms: oral pan-JAK inhibitor, 5-10 mg twice daily. From alopecia areata patients, peripheral blood was collected along with lesional scalp punch biopsies. After PBMCs were isolated by density centrifugation and stained for CD3, CD4 and CD8, a FACSAria was used to sort CD4+ and CD8+ T cells. Library construction relied on the immunoSEQ multiplex PCR assay. RNA was extracted from all samples and reverse transcribed into cDNA, which served as template for TCR sequencing. First-strand cDNA was synthesized with SuperScript III using a 2:1 mix of oligo-dT and random hexamers. Amplification bias was assessed with a synthetic immune receptor repertoire, and residual bias was removed computationally. Concerning the study's data processing: Raw reads were preprocessed for error removal, and CDR3 was defined according to IMGT conventions as running from the conserved cysteine to phenylalanine. To get clonality, Shannon entropy was normalized by log2 of the number of productive unique TCRs and the result was subtracted from 1. Scalp TCRbeta sequences were cross-referenced with sorted blood CD4 and CD8 repertoires so that the CD4 or CD8 identity of scalp clones could be inferred. TCRdb obtained this table from immuneACCESS and retained in-frame rearrangements with V and J assigned. These tables miss some clones; where compared with another copy, unresolved V genes account for less than half of the shortfall, and the remainder is unexplained. Clone size and V and J calls were adopted from that table, with D and trimming inferred from the DNA. A total of around 110,000 clones appear in this sample, 84% of them only once. Less than 30% of the sample lies in the top ten.

This TCR was sampled from a human donor with alopecia areata. Sequencing used CD8+ T cells sorted from blood, obtained at week 24, from a patient treated with tofacitinib. In this chain, TRBV29-1 is recombined with TRBJ2-7; the D gene is unclear. The encoded CDR3 is CSVEDAGSYEQYF. The nucleotide sequence is given as TGCAGCGTTGAGGACGCAGGCTCCTACGAGCAGTACTTC.